The 6 T cell receptor beta chains given below trace back to one sample, sequenced in a study of shared clonotypes between healthy human individuals. Terminally differentiated effector memory CD45RA+ cells were excluded from the naive CD8 cells, which were CD45RO-negative and positively selected for CCR7. Generated by immunoSEQ multiplex PCR, the TCRdb table keeps only in-frame clones and is missing some. The sample includes roughly 2,000,000 clones, about 95% of them seen just once. Sequenced: naive CD8+ T cells sorted from blood. The source of these receptors is a man younger than 35 in good health.

The chain uses TRBV7-9 and TRBJ1-5; D is perhaps TRBD1 (6 bases). Germline V gene data show CDR1 as SEHNR and CDR2 as FQNEAQ (reference sequence). This CDR3 is 14 amino acids long. Trimming took 1 base from V and 7 from J, leaving 11 bases between them. This chain's CDR3 is CASSLDSQGQPQHF. CDR3 sequence (DNA): TGTGCCAGCAGCTTAGATAGCCAGGGGCAGCCCCAGCATTTT.

The genes are TRBV9 and TRBJ2-1; possible D gene TRBD2, 5 bases. Between the trimmed V and J ends, which lost 4 bases and 0 bases, there was a span of 11 bases. There are 15 residues in the CDR3. Per germline, CDR1 SGDLS and CDR2 YYNGEE. This CDR3 reads CASSKTLGSYNEQFF. DNA for the CDR3: TGTGCCAGCAGCAAAACACTAGGCTCCTACAATGAGCAGTTCTTC.

V gene TRBV27 combines with J gene TRBJ2-2; D gene unclear. The CDR3 length is 13 residues. Germline V CDR1 and CDR2: MNHEY, SMNVEV (reference sequence). Deletions cut 5 bases from V and 5 bases from J, with 9 bases between. The chain's CDR3 is CASSPSETGELFF. CDR3 DNA: TGTGCCAGCAGTCCCTCAGAAACCGGGGAGCTGTTTTTT.

The chain employs TRBV30 and TRBJ2-2; unclear D gene. Germline CDR1 GTSNPN, CDR2 SVGIG (reference sequence). This CDR3 has 13 residues. Trimming took 0 bases from V and 4 from J, leaving 6 bases between them. The CDR3 DNA follows: TGTGCCTGGAGTGTAATGAGCACCGGGGAGCTGTTTTTT. Protein: CAWSVMSTGELFF.

The V gene is TRBV7-9, the J gene TRBJ2-1, with a weak D call TRBD2 (6 bases). Germline loops: CDR1 SEHNR, CDR2 FQNEAQ (reference sequence). This CDR3 comprises 15 residues. V was cut by 4 bases and J by 3 bases, with 13 bases left in between. The CDR3 DNA reads as TGTGCCAGCAGCTCCCGGGACTCCTACTACAATGAGCAGTTCTTC. It translates to CASSSRDSYYNEQFF.

The sample holds a few counts of this clone. At the DNA level, this CDR3 is encoded by other sequences in the same sample as well. This sequence joins TRBV11-2 and TRBJ2-7; D is uncertain. Germline V CDR1 and CDR2: SGHAT, FQNNGV. There are 13 residues in the CDR3. V lost 2 bases and J 2 bases, leaving 7 bases between the germline ends. As DNA, the CDR3 is TGTGCCAGCAGCTTAAGAAGCCCCTACGAGCAGTACTTC. It specifies CASSLRSPYEQYF. The full variable domain, rest sourced from reference TRBV11-2 and TRBJ2-7, is EAGVAQSPRYKIIEKRQSVAFWCNPISGHATLYWYQQILGQGPKLLIQFQNNGVVDDSQLPKDRFSAERLKGVDSTLKIQPAKLEDSAVYLCASSLRSPYEQYFGPGTRLTVT.